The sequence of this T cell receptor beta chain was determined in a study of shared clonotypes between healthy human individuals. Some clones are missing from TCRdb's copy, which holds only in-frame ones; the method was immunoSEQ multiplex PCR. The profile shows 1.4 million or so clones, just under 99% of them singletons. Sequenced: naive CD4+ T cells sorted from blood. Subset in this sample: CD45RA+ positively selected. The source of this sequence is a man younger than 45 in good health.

The chain's CDR3 is CATSRDDIEGGETQYF. For the CDR3, the DNA is TGTGCCACCAGCAGGGATGACATTGAGGGGGGCGAGACCCAGTACTTC. The chain combines TRBV15 with TRBJ2-5; the D gene could be TRBD1 or TRBD2 (6 bases each). Germline V lookup: CDR1 LNHNV, CDR2 YYDKDF (reference sequence). This CDR3 has 16 amino acids. The V end lost 3 bases, the J end lost 5 bases, and 19 bases lay between the germline ends.